This T cell receptor beta chain was captured in a study of OX40 agonist ivuxolimab in advanced cancers. As for the study in general: Patients' therapy was ivuxolimab, an antibody that acts as an agonist of OX40 (CD134). Patients achieving partial responses numbered three: one hepatocellular carcinoma case and two cutaneous melanoma cases. The study's findings and limits: Partial responders at 0.1-3.0 mg/kg showed near-lowest clonal expansion.

Method: immunoSEQ multiplex PCR; TCRdb's copy keeps in-frame clones and lacks some. The sample holds some 83,000 clones; roughly 93% are singletons and the top ten take 6.2%. With regard to this clone: Its target is not known.

This receptor was obtained from an adult with an advanced solid tumor such as melanoma, head and neck, liver or kidney cancer. The sample was CD4+ or CD8+ T cells sorted from blood, taken in a trial of the OX40 agonist ivuxolimab.

The CDR3 region has the DNA TGTGCCAGCAGCCAGGAGACAGGACAAGAGACCCAGTACTTC. Translated: CASSQETGQETQYF. The rearrangement links TRBV6-6 to TRBJ2-5, with a weak D call TRBD1 (6 bases). The CDR3 contains 14 residues. Germline V gene sequence: CDR1 MNHNY, CDR2 SVGAGI (reference sequence). The V gene lost 6 bases and the J gene lost 2 bases, with 13 bases spanning the gap.